This T cell receptor (beta chain) came from a study of early T cells in non-severe SARS-CoV-2 infection. This clonotype showed up many times. J was trimmed by 9 bases and V by 2 bases; bases with no gene match: 10. The CDR3 spans 15 residues. Per the germline V gene, CDR1 is MNHNY and CDR2 is SVGAGI (reference sequence). Attached unique molecular identifiers marked individual cDNA molecules. MiXCR, applied by TCRdb to the 5' RACE reads, yields one record per CDR3 protein. The table shows fewer than 35,000 distinct CDR3 sequences, with 4.4% occurring only once. The TCR sequence derives from an adult who was a healthcare worker with PCR-confirmed SARS-CoV-2 infection or an uninfected control (not recorded which). The sequencing sample was made of whole blood. The rearrangement joins TRBV6-6 to TRBJ2-1; TRBD2 agrees at 7 bases. The CDR3 sequence is CASSYGGRVLAEQFF. CDR3 bases: TGTGCCAGCAGTTACGGCGGGAGAGTTCTCGCTGAGCAGTTCTTC.